Sequencing of this T cell receptor (beta chain) was carried out in a study of human T cells and chemical hapten exposure. Turning to the study itself: The sensitizer, 2% DPC, was used on 2 cm by 2 cm of upper inner arm skin. General study findings and limits: Counts of expanded TCRs (at PT1) showed a positive correlation with patch test score.

V lost 3 bases to trimming and J lost 4 bases, with 11 bases between them. Germline V gene sequence: CDR1 KGHDR, CDR2 SFDVKD. This CDR3 spans 14 amino acids. The sample's time point: patch test 1, 2 weeks after DPC sensitization. As for treatment: therapeutic diphenylcyclopropenone sensitization with weekly scalp DPC. The authors extracted total RNA from unfractionated whole blood. Using its own MiXCR run on the RACE reads, TCRdb lists one record per CDR3 protein. The sample shows under 450,000 distinct CDR3 sequences, around 5% of them seen only once. This clonotype has ten or more counts. The antigen remains undetermined.

This chain links TRBV24-1 with TRBJ1-2, with D unclear. The clonotype was recovered from a woman aged 50 to 60 with alopecia areata. Some clones in this sample may be carry-over from other donors' samples. Source: whole blood, taken in connection with sensitization to the hapten diphenylcyclopropenone (DPC). CDR3 residues: CATSDPGRAYGYTF. The DNA for the CDR3 is TGTGCCACCAGTGATCCTGGACGGGCCTATGGCTACACCTTC.